This paragraph covers one T cell receptor beta chain sequence. Its antigen remains unknown. One entry per CDR3 protein, called by TCRdb with MiXCR from the reads. Here the sample spans approximately 980 distinct CDR3 sequences, roughly 86% being singletons. The sample originates from a study of regulatory T cells in long-lasting Graves disease. PBMCs were the source of the RNA used for TCR sequencing. It was American Thyroid Association guidelines that determined Graves' disease diagnosis. Patients were from an endocrinology department in Xi'an, China. Around 9 milliliters of peripheral blood were drawn into EDTA tubes. Germline V gene data show CDR1 as DFQATT and CDR2 as SNEGSKA (reference sequence). Trimming cost V 4 bases and J 5 bases, with 13 bases left between them. There are 13 residues in the CDR3. Findings and limits, study-wide: Public clonotype sharing was higher in persistent than newly diagnosed patients.

This chain joins TRBV20-1 and TRBJ2-3; TRBD1 might be the D (5 bases). This TCR came from a man younger than 45 with Graves disease. This sample comprised peripheral blood mononuclear cells (PBMCs), obtained with antithyroid drug treatment, in newly diagnosed or persistent Graves disease (not recorded which). CDR3 region: CSATDSRVDTQYF. DNA for the CDR3: TGCAGTGCTACTGACTCCAGGGTAGATACGCAGTATTTT.